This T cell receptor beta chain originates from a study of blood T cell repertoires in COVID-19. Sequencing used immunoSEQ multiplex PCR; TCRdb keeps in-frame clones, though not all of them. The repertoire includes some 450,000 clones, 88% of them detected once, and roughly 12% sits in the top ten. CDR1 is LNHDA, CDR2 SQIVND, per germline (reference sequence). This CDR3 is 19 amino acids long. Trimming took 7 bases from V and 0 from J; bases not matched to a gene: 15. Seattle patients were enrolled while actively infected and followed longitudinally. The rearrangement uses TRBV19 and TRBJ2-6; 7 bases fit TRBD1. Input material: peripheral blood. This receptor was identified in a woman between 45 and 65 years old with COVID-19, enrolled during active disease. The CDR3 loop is CASTLTGQTVYSGANVLTF. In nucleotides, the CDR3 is TGTGCCAGTACCCTCACGGGACAGACTGTCTACTCTGGGGCCAACGTCCTGACTTTC.